This T cell receptor beta chain derives from a study of CD8+CD57+ T cells in acquired aplastic anemia (dated by TCRdb to about 2018). Looking at the study overall: Extracted DNA from sorted CD4+ and CD8+ cells averaged about 2.9 ug, ranging from about 0.18 to 27.4 ug. Mean read counts for healthy donor samples were some 10 million for CD4+ cells and some 11 million for CD8+ cells. Overall results and qualifications from the work: Nearly 30 CD8+ CDR3 sequences were found in both patients and controls but appeared to be highly expressed in patients and within the immunodominant clones of the patients. No significant difference in CD8+ Simpson's diversity was found between patients and healthy controls (P=0.060).

In the study, sorted CD4+ and CD8+ blood T cells from patients with severe aplastic anemia and from healthy subjects underwent deep sequencing of TCR repertoires. Ficoll-Paque density gradient centrifugation was used to isolate peripheral blood mononuclear cells. Before DNA extraction, CD4+ and CD8+ T cells were sorted by FACS or by magnetic beads. In this sample, this clonotype turned up many times. Its cognate antigen has yet to be identified. No qualities accompany the bases; no much larger clone lies one base away. TCR beta VDJ combination and CDR3 sequence profiling used genomic DNA as the template. TCR repertoire sequencing was run on an Illumina HiSeq 2000. The study's processing was this. TRBV/TRBJ rearrangement plots, CDR3 size and DJ length profiles, and Simpson's diversity index were used to evaluate the repertoires. The most abundant DNA sequence in the deep sequencing data was defined as the immunodominant clone. CDR3 amino acid sequences were checked for sharing across subjects and were also compared against the VDJdb database and published repertoires. TCRdb cleaned the public reads at Q25 with fastp, built clones with MiXCR and kept in-frame beta chains. Here each entry gathers all rows of one CDR3 protein and keeps the most common genes and DNA. These V and J calls derive from TCRdb rather than the authors' analysis. This sample lists 120,000 or so distinct CDR3 sequences; about 46% were detected once. Roughly 2.5% of the sample comes from the top ten.

The sequence was collected from a human donor in good health, serving as a control. Sequencing was performed on sorted CD4+, CD8+, or CD8+CD57+ T cells (not recorded which) from PBMCs.

The CDR3 amino acid sequence is: CSASPLAGKTDTQYF. The nucleotide sequence reads TGCAGTGCTTCGCCTCTAGCGGGGAAGACAGATACGCAGTATTTT. The V and J segments used are TRBV20-1 and TRBJ2-3; 9 bases in between match TRBD2. The CDR3 holds 15 amino acids from the cysteine to the phenylalanine. Only the CDR3 portion is preserved as DNA: 45 bases, with reading frame beginning at the first base. CDR1 and CDR2 are read off the germline V gene (reference sequence) as DFQATT and SNEGSKA. For this chain, trimming is 5 bases at the V end and 3 bases at the J end, and the number of junction bases without a gene match is 9.